Detailed here is one T cell receptor beta chain. Its binding antigen is unknown. No qualities accompany the bases; no much larger clone lies one base away. This entry belongs to a study of technical replicates of blood from a few donors (dated by TCRdb to 2017 to 2019). Reading the germline V gene gives CDR1 SGHRS and CDR2 YFSETQ. Ends trimmed: V by 9 bases, J by 3 bases; bases unmatched to a gene: 5. Counted from cysteine to phenylalanine, this CDR3 has 13 amino acids. Solely the CDR3 DNA is kept, with 39 bases framed from the first base. Libraries were constructed by the immunoSEQ multiplex PCR assay. TCRdb holds this immuneACCESS table with in-frame rearrangements only. Some clones are missing; in checked studies, unresolved V genes explain under half, and the rest has no known cause. The sample has under 70,000 clones on record, 86% of them singletons. 5.6% of the sample comes from the top ten.

The sequence joins TRBV5-1 to TRBJ1-2; 10 bases in between match TRBD1. The receptor's source is a human donor in good health. Some clones in this sample may be carry-over from other donors' samples. Sequenced sample: PBMCs. The CDR3 corresponds to CATSGTGDYGYTF. The nucleotide sequence is given as TGCGCCACCTCCGGGACAGGGGACTATGGCTACACCTTC.